These 22 T cell receptor beta chains share one sample of origin, sequenced in a study of blood T cell repertoires in COVID-19. The method was immunoSEQ multiplex PCR; TCRdb's version includes in-frame clones alone and lacks a portion of them. The table shows about 240,000 clones, with around 88% occurring only once. Source material: peripheral blood. The receptors were sampled from a woman aged 30 to 39 who had recovered from COVID-19.

CDR3 sequence: CASSLERQETQYF. Here the CDR3 DNA reads TGTGCCAGCAGCTTAGAACGGCAAGAGACCCAGTACTTC. The chain joins TRBV11-2 to TRBJ2-5; D not certain. Per the germline V gene, CDR1 is SGHAT and CDR2 is FQNNGV. V was pared by 0 bases and J by 2 bases, with 4 bases between. The CDR3 is 13 amino acids.

This chain links TRBV18 with TRBJ2-2, with TRBD2 as a possible D gene (5 bases). CDR3 length: 16 residues. Trimming took 2 bases from V and 0 from J, leaving 10 bases between them. The V gene's germline CDR1 is KGHSH and CDR2 LQKENI. In DNA form, the CDR3 reads TGTGCCAGCTCACCAAGAGGGCATACGAACACCGGGGAGCTGTTTTTT. Translation gives CASSPRGHTNTGELFF.

The chain combines TRBV5-1 with TRBJ1-2; D remains unclear. V was shortened by 0 bases and J by 1 base, with 25 bases between the two germline ends. Germline lookup yields CDR1 SGHRS and CDR2 YFSETQ. CDR3 length equals 20 residues. The DNA of the CDR3 is TGCGCCAGCAGCTTGGAGGTTTTTGGGCGGAGGATTTACGATAACTATGGCTACACCTTC. It yields the protein CASSLEVFGRRIYDNYGYTF. Full variable domain (remainder filled in from reference TRBV5-1 and TRBJ1-2): KAGVTQTPRYLIKTRGQQVTLSCSPISGHRSVSWYQQTPGQGLQFLFEYFSETQRNKGNFPGRFSGRQFSNSRSEMNVSTLELGDSALYLCASSLEVFGRRIYDNYGYTFGSGTRLTVV.

The chain uses TRBV5-4 and TRBJ1-2, with TRBD1 matching 8 bases. The CDR3 is 14 residues long. Looked up from germline, CDR1 is SGHNT and CDR2 is YYREEE (reference sequence). J gave up 6 bases and V 3 bases, and 7 bases lay outside the gene matches. The CDR3 loop is CASSYNRGMNGYTF. The CDR3 region has the DNA TGTGCCAGCAGCTACAACAGGGGGATGAATGGCTACACCTTC.

V gene TRBV5-1 combines with J gene TRBJ2-3; D possibly corresponds to TRBD1 (5 bases). CDR3 length: 15 amino acids. The V gene's germline CDR1 is SGHRS and CDR2 YFSETQ. V gave up 0 bases and J gave up 4 bases, with 12 bases separating them. This chain's CDR3 is CASSLGVGVADTQYF. The CDR3 DNA reads as TGCGCCAGCAGCTTGGGTGTAGGGGTGGCAGATACGCAGTATTTT.

The chain joins TRBV6-4 to TRBJ2-3, with TRBD2 identical over 10 bases. The CDR3 spans 16 residues. Trimming removed 5 bases from V and 2 bases from J; junction bases left unmatched: 7. Germline V lookup: CDR1 MRHNA, CDR2 SNTAGT. CDR3 in amino acids: CASSPGTSAYTDTQYF. In DNA, the CDR3 is TGTGCCAGCAGTCCCGGGACTAGCGCGTACACAGATACGCAGTATTTT.

The chain employs TRBV7-6 and TRBJ2-7; D is possibly TRBD1 (6 bases). Per germline, CDR1 SGHVS and CDR2 FNYEAQ. This CDR3 has 15 residues. Trimming removed 1 base from V and 3 bases from J, with 13 bases in between. CDR3 loop: CASSLEGVGGYEQYF. The CDR3 bases are TGTGCCAGCAGCTTAGAAGGGGTAGGGGGCTACGAGCAGTACTTC. Complete variable domain (other parts from reference TRBV7-6 and TRBJ2-7): GAGVSQSPRYKVTKRGQDVALRCDPISGHVSLYWYRQALGQGPEFLTYFNYEAQQDKSGLPNDRFSAERPEGSISTLTIQRTEQRDSAMYRCASSLEGVGGYEQYFGPGTRLTVT.

DNA for the CDR3: TGTGCCAGCAGTAGGACAGGGGAGGGGACCCAGTACTTC. As protein: CASSRTGEGTQYF. This chain uses TRBV7-6 with TRBJ2-5; 9 bases are a match to TRBD1. The junction had 6 bases not matched to a gene; V was cut back by 6 bases and J by 7 bases. The length of the CDR3 is 13 residues. CDR1 is SGHVS and CDR2 is FNYEAQ in the germline V gene.

The chain has TRBV6-5 and TRBJ1-4; D uncertain. The CDR3 loop spans 15 amino acids. From germline, CDR1 is MNHEY and CDR2 SVGAGI. Between the trimmed V and J ends, which lost 0 bases and 7 bases, there was a span of 12 bases. The CDR3: CASSYSDLVGEKLFF. The DNA of the CDR3 is TGTGCCAGCAGTTACTCGGACTTAGTAGGTGAAAAACTGTTTTTT.

In its sample, this clone was seen a few times. The chain has TRBV5-4 and TRBJ1-6; TRBD1 is a possible D gene (6 bases). Trimming cost V 5 bases and J 6 bases, with 15 bases left between them. The germline gives CDR1 SGHNT, CDR2 YYREEE (reference sequence). The CDR3 totals 15 residues. This chain's CDR3 is CASSAKGVGNSPLHF. CDR3 nucleotide sequence: TGTGCCAGCAGTGCGAAGGGGGTGGGTAATTCACCCCTCCACTTT.

The rearrangement links TRBV11-2 to TRBJ2-4; D unclear. The V end lost 2 bases, the J end lost 5 bases, and 7 bases lay between the germline ends. Germline lookup yields CDR1 SGHAT and CDR2 FQNNGV. The CDR3 sequence is 13 residues long. CDR3 amino acids: CASSLTPQNIQYF. CDR3 sequence (DNA): TGTGCCAGCAGCTTAACTCCTCAAAACATTCAGTACTTC.

The chain employs TRBV29-1 and TRBJ2-3; 9 bases match TRBD2. In germline, CDR1 is SQVTM, CDR2 ANQGSEA. This CDR3 has 12 amino acids. With V trimmed by 4 bases and J by 5 bases, 1 base remained unmatched. In DNA form, the CDR3 reads TGCAGCGTTGTAGCGGGGGTAGATACGCAGTATTTT. Its translation: CSVVAGVDTQYF.

V and J are TRBV5-1 and TRBJ2-3, with 9 bases aligning to TRBD2. Germline V CDR1 and CDR2: SGHRS, YFSETQ. This CDR3 has 14 residues. After removal of 0 bases from V and 6 bases from J, the junction contained 2 bases not matched to a gene. In DNA form, the CDR3 reads TGCGCCAGCAGCTTGGGGACTAGCGCGGATACGCAGTATTTT. Protein sequence: CASSLGTSADTQYF. Full variable domain (outside the CDR3, taken from reference TRBV5-1 and TRBJ2-3): KAGVTQTPRYLIKTRGQQVTLSCSPISGHRSVSWYQQTPGQGLQFLFEYFSETQRNKGNFPGRFSGRQFSNSRSEMNVSTLELGDSALYLCASSLGTSADTQYFGPGTRLTVL.

The chain is built from TRBV27 and TRBJ1-2; 10 bases are a match to TRBD1. Per germline, CDR1 MNHEY and CDR2 SMNVEV (reference sequence). CDR3 size: 15 residues. V gave up 5 bases and J gave up 10 bases; unmatched junction bases: 13. CDR3 amino acids: CASSPTGQGVADYTF. CDR3 bases: TGTGCCAGCAGTCCGACCGGACAGGGGGTTGCTGACTACACCTTC.

This chain joins TRBV27 and TRBJ2-1; 8 bases are a match to TRBD2. The CDR3 is 14 amino acids. From germline, CDR1 is MNHEY and CDR2 SMNVEV (reference sequence). Unmatched junction bases numbered 3, after V lost 6 bases and J lost 2 bases. Here the CDR3 reads CASRERGTYNEQFF. The CDR3 coding sequence is TGTGCCAGCAGAGAGCGGGGGACCTACAATGAGCAGTTCTTC.

In DNA form, the CDR3 reads TGCGCCAGCAGCTTGGGGGGGCGCGTCACCGGGGAGCTGTTTTTT. Translated: CASSLGGRVTGELFF. The rearrangement uses TRBV5-1 and TRBJ2-2; weak D call: TRBD1 (6 bases). Trimming removed 0 bases from V and 4 bases from J, with 10 bases in between. This CDR3 has 15 residues. The germline CDR1 and CDR2 sequences are SGHRS and YFSETQ.

V usage is TRBV7-9 and J usage is TRBJ1-2, with 9 bases lining up with TRBD1. CDR3 size: 15 residues. The junction had 7 bases not matched to a gene; V was cut back by 2 bases and J by 6 bases. Germline-derived CDR1 and CDR2 are SEHNR and FQNEAQ (reference sequence). This CDR3 is CASSLMGQGSDGYTF. The CDR3 nucleotides are TGTGCCAGCAGCTTAATGGGACAGGGCTCAGATGGCTACACCTTC. The whole variable domain, filled in from reference TRBV7-9 and TRBJ1-2, reads DTGVSQNPRHKITKRGQNVTFRCDPISEHNRLYWYRQTLGQGPEFLTYFQNEAQLEKSRLLSDRFSAERPKGSFSTLEIQRTEQGDSAMYLCASSLMGQGSDGYTFGSGTRLTVV.

This sequence joins TRBV2 and TRBJ2-2, with D possibly matching TRBD1 (6 bases). The CDR3 totals 16 residues. CDR1 SNHLY and CDR2 FYNNEI come from the germline V gene. Trimming removed 7 bases from V and 1 base from J, with 16 bases in between. CDR3 amino acids: CASTEDRIKNTGELFF. In DNA form, the CDR3 reads TGTGCCAGCACCGAGGACAGAATAAAGAACACCGGGGAGCTGTTTTTT.

V and J are TRBV11-2 and TRBJ1-1, with D unclear. The CDR3 has 19 amino acids. Germline CDR1 reads SGHAT; CDR2 reads FQNNGV. The ends were cut back, 4 bases at V and 1 base at J, with 25 bases in the middle. CDR3: CASSWLDLGSLSGNTEAFF. CDR3 bases: TGTGCCAGCAGCTGGTTAGACTTAGGCTCCCTCTCGGGGAACACTGAAGCTTTCTTT. Drawing the rest from reference TRBV11-2 and TRBJ1-1, the complete variable domain is EAGVAQSPRYKIIEKRQSVAFWCNPISGHATLYWYQQILGQGPKLLIQFQNNGVVDDSQLPKDRFSAERLKGVDSTLKIQPAKLEDSAVYLCASSWLDLGSLSGNTEAFFGQGTRLTVV.

The chain uses TRBV27 and TRBJ1-2, with 7 bases matching TRBD1. The CDR3 is 13 amino acids. V was clipped by 5 bases and J by 4 bases; unmatched bases: 4. Germline CDR1 MNHEY, CDR2 SMNVEV (reference sequence). CDR3 nucleotides: TGTGCCAGCAGTCAAGACAGGGCCTATGGCTACACCTTC. The encoded protein is CASSQDRAYGYTF.

V is TRBV16 and J is TRBJ1-5; D is possibly TRBD1 (5 bases). This CDR3 region has 17 residues. From germline, CDR1 is KGHSY and CDR2 FQNENV. The germline V and J ends were trimmed by 2 bases and 1 base, with 15 bases remaining between them. The CDR3 is CASSQLGGGVSNQPQHF. The CDR3 DNA is TGTGCCAGCAGCCAACTCGGTGGGGGGGTGAGCAATCAGCCCCAGCATTTT.

The gene calls are TRBV11-3 and TRBJ1-1; D may be TRBD1 (5 bases). The CDR3 extends over 17 amino acids. With 2 bases removed from V and 1 base from J, the gap between germline ends came to 17 bases. In germline, CDR1 is SGHNT, CDR2 YENEEA. In DNA, the CDR3 is TGTGCCAGCAGCTTAAGTTTATCGACAGACCAGAACACTGAAGCTTTCTTT. Translation gives CASSLSLSTDQNTEAFF. The entire variable domain, with the rest obtained from reference TRBV11-3 and TRBJ1-1, is as follows: EAGVVQSPRYKIIEKKQPVAFWCNPISGHNTLYWYLQNLGQGPELLIRYENEEAVDDSQLPKDRFSAERLKGVDSTLKIQPAELGDSAVYLCASSLSLSTDQNTEAFFGQGTRLTVV.